This TCR beta chain was found in a study of shared clonotypes between healthy human individuals (dated by TCRdb to 2019 to 2021). For the wider study: The cohort comprised a couple of women and a few men aged 18 to 49 years. For each donor, CD4 naive and CD4 memory were each given three plates, CD8 naive was given two plates, and CD8 memory was given one plate. To estimate repertoire size and how much clonotype sharing occurs between individuals, the study deeply sequenced the blood TCR repertoires of about five healthy adults. Different laboratories and diverse techniques were used to prepare libraries and sequence TCR repertoires, to increase sequencing depth and limit assay-specific biases. Leukapheresis yielded between about 0.85 and 9 billion PBMCs per donor.

Using the deep immunoSEQ assay, TCR CDR3 regions were amplified from genomic DNA by multiplex PCR. Genomic DNA extracted from each cell subset was distributed evenly over all wells of several immunoSEQ 96-well plates, and each plate served as one replicate. For sorted subsets, roughly 200 ng of genomic DNA, equivalent to roughly 30,000 T cell genomes, went into each replicate PCR. The purified libraries were quantified using a Qubit 3.0 fluorometer, sized with a Bioanalyzer 2100, and then quantified again using the KAPA Library Quantification kit. Each immunoSEQ 96-well plate was sequenced on its own single-read 150-cycle Illumina NextSeq 550 flow cell. The paper's data handling went like this. Because the immunoSEQ output included only junctional sequences and no quality scores, the filtering could not be the same as the filtering used for full-length reads. Sequences were annotated with PyIR, a Python wrapper for IgBLAST v1.9, and V/J genes and CDR3 were assigned using IMGT germline references. Reads were removed for weak V/J assignments (E-value above 1e-6), missing CDR3, stop codons, out-of-frame junctions, or ambiguous translated residues. A V3J clonotype was defined by an identical inferred V gene, J gene, and CDR3 amino acid sequence. The percentage overlap between two repertoires was calculated by dividing the number of shared unique clonotypes by the size of the smaller repertoire. Three approaches were used to assess repertoire richness: RTK rarefaction, the Chao1 estimator, and Recon v2.1 estimates of unobserved clonotypes. Generation probabilities for all TCRbeta clonotypes obtained by the gDNA method from four donors were computed using OLGA. TCRdb's version of the immuneACCESS table is confined to in-frame rearrangements and falls short of the full clone set. An unresolved V gene accounts for under half of the shortfall where checked; the remainder is of unknown origin. That table furnishes V, J and clone size, whereas the DNA furnished D and trimming. The sample table records around 2.5 million clones; 80% to 95% of these occur just once. Around 0.4% of the sample is taken by the ten largest.

In regard to this clone: It has no known antigen specificity. Base qualities are missing; no much larger clone stands one base away.

Results and caveats for the whole study, not just this receptor: Higher generation probabilities were observed for clonotypes shared by all four sorted-subset donors than for non-shared clonotypes. Larger estimated clonotype richness was generally found for naive subsets than for memory subsets. Pairwise subsampling led to the expectation that sequencing depth would affect the degree of clonotype sharing among donors. Only blood was sampled, and tissue TCR repertoires likely differ from those in blood. Because the study included only a small number of donors, the genetic and exposure-history diversity represented was limited. When a handful of donors were compared, the shared fraction of clonotypes was approximately 5% for naive CD4, 3.5% to 4% for naive CD8, roughly 2.3% for memory CD4, and under 0.5% for memory CD8. Incomplete sequencing was indicated by rarefaction of sorted-subset datasets, despite the large sequencing depth.

The germline V gene yields MGHRA for CDR1 and YSYEKL for CDR2. Here V drops 4 bases and J drops 5 bases, and the junction holds 13 bases not matched to any gene. CDR3 length: 16 amino acids, cysteine to phenylalanine. CDR3 DNA is the only sequence kept; it has 48 bases, read in frame from the first base. The donors were healthy, HIV-negative adults with no recently reported acute infections or vaccinations. All donors were Caucasian adults living in Nashville, Tennessee, USA. CD4+ T cells were enriched through magnetic negative selection, after which naive cells were positively selected on CD45RA and the remaining negative fraction served as the memory subset. After blood collection by leukapheresis, PBMCs were isolated using Ficoll-Histopaque density gradient centrifugation and then cryopreserved in the vapor phase of liquid nitrogen. Analytical flow cytometry was used to check the purity and quantity of every magnetically sorted T cell population. Each sorted fraction had its genomic DNA isolated and then quantified by UV absorbance on a Nanodrop 2000c.

This chain is built from TRBV4-1 and TRBJ1-2; 7 of the junction bases match TRBD1. Sequencing was performed on naive CD4+ T cells from PBMCs. In the paper's terms, the cell subset or site label means: CD45RA+ positively selected. The clonotype comes from a man younger than 35 in good health. Some clones in this sample may be carry-over from other donors' samples. The base sequence is TGCGCCAGCAGCCCGCGGAAGGGGGCGCAGATTTATGGCTACACCTTC. Its protein product is CASSPRKGAQIYGYTF.